This T cell receptor (beta chain) comes out of a study of blood T cell repertoires in COVID-19. The overall study: Both acute and convalescent COVID-19 samples were obtained from the United States, Italy and Spain.

Here immunoSEQ multiplex PCR was the method, and the copy in TCRdb shows in-frame clones only, minus some. The data show fewer than 120,000 clones, with over 75% seen just once and about a sixth held by the top ten. The TCR comes from a woman older than 75 with active or convalescent COVID-19. The sequenced sample was peripheral blood.

The CDR3: CASSYPGNLHF. CDR3 nucleotide sequence: TGTGCCAGCAGCTACCCGGGAAACCTCCACTTT. The rearrangement joins TRBV7-9 to TRBJ1-6, with D uncertain. V lost 4 bases and J lost 15, with 10 bases in between. The CDR3 totals 11 residues. Germline loops: CDR1 SEHNR, CDR2 FQNEAQ (reference sequence).